This is a list of T cell receptor beta chains from one sample in a study of blood T cell repertoires in COVID-19. Generated by immunoSEQ multiplex PCR, the TCRdb table keeps only in-frame clones and is missing some. In the table there are about 140,000 clones, roughly 85% of which are singletons. The sample comprised peripheral blood. Source of these receptors: a man over 45 with acute or convalescent COVID-19. CDR3s include the opening cysteine and the closing phenylalanine or tryptophan. Each record gives: D gene, clone size, V gene, J gene, CDR3 DNA, CDR3 protein. A D gene is named only where the DNA matches it firmly. Clone size, where shown, is once, few, many, or a class for clones that have expanded.

d_call: TRBD2; clone_size: .; v_call: TRBV13; j_call: TRBJ2-1; cdr3_nt: TGTGCCAGCAGCTTTGGGGCGGGGGATACCTACAATGAGCAGTTCTTC; cdr3_aa: CASSFGAGDTYNEQFF
d_call: .; clone_size: .; v_call: TRBV6-5; j_call: TRBJ2-6; cdr3_nt: TGTGCCAGCAGTTATTCGGAGTCTGGGGCCAACGTCCTGACTTTC; cdr3_aa: CASSYSESGANVLTF
d_call: TRBD1; clone_size: .; v_call: TRBV4-1; j_call: TRBJ1-1; cdr3_nt: TGCGCCAGCAGCTGGGACAGACACACTGAAGCTTTCTTT; cdr3_aa: CASSWDRHTEAFF
d_call: .; clone_size: .; v_call: TRBV7-8; j_call: TRBJ1-1; cdr3_nt: TGTGCCAGCAGCTTAGTACCTGGGACATTTGAAGCTTTCTTT; cdr3_aa: CASSLVPGTFEAFF
d_call: .; clone_size: .; v_call: TRBV18; j_call: TRBJ1-2; cdr3_nt: TGTGCCAGCTCACCAGCGACAGATACCTATGGCTACACCTTC; cdr3_aa: CASSPATDTYGYTF
d_call: .; clone_size: .; v_call: TRBV23-1; j_call: TRBJ1-5; cdr3_nt: TGCGCCGGGGGGGGCAAGGGGCCCCAGCATTTT; cdr3_aa: CAGGGKGPQHF
d_call: .; clone_size: once; v_call: TRBV5-4; j_call: TRBJ2-3; cdr3_nt: TGTGCCAGCAGCCCTCGTAGGGGTCCAACAGATACGCAGTATTTT; cdr3_aa: CASSPRRGPTDTQYF
d_call: TRBD1; clone_size: .; v_call: TRBV6-1; j_call: TRBJ1-2; cdr3_nt: TGTGCCAGCAGTGAAGAGGGGGCGCGAGGCTACACCTTC; cdr3_aa: CASSEEGARGYTF
d_call: .; clone_size: .; v_call: TRBV24-1; j_call: TRBJ1-5; cdr3_nt: TGTGCCACCAGTGATTCGATCCGGGAGGGGACCCGGCATTTT; cdr3_aa: CATSDSIREGTRHF
d_call: TRBD1; clone_size: .; v_call: TRBV4-2; j_call: TRBJ1-2; cdr3_nt: TGTGCCAGCAGCCAAGACGGGACAGGCGCTGGCTACACCTTC; cdr3_aa: CASSQDGTGAGYTF
d_call: TRBD2; clone_size: .; v_call: TRBV2; j_call: TRBJ2-6; cdr3_nt: TGTGCCAGCAGGGGAGGGTCTTACCTGAGGTCTGGGGCCAACGTCCTGACTTTC; cdr3_aa: CASRGGSYLRSGANVLTF
d_call: .; clone_size: .; v_call: TRBV11-1; j_call: TRBJ1-1; cdr3_nt: TGTGCCAGCAGTAACGGGGACACGAACACTGAAGCTTTCTTT; cdr3_aa: CASSNGDTNTEAFF
d_call: .; clone_size: .; v_call: TRBV27; j_call: TRBJ1-6; cdr3_nt: TGTGCCAGCAGTTCTAAGACAGGAAAGAATTCACCCCTCCACTTT; cdr3_aa: CASSSKTGKNSPLHF
d_call: .; clone_size: .; v_call: TRBV7-2; j_call: TRBJ1-5; cdr3_nt: TGTGCCAGCAGCTTAAAAGGCGGGGGCCATTATAGCAATCAGCCCCAGCATTTT; cdr3_aa: CASSLKGGGHYSNQPQHF
d_call: .; clone_size: .; v_call: TRBV28; j_call: TRBJ2-6; cdr3_nt: TGTGCCAGCAGTTCAGGAGGGACTGGGGCCAACGTCCTGACTTTC; cdr3_aa: CASSSGGTGANVLTF
d_call: TRBD1; clone_size: many; v_call: TRBV24-1; j_call: TRBJ1-2; cdr3_nt: TGTGCCACCAGTGACGGACAGGGGGAGGTGGGCTACACCTTC; cdr3_aa: CATSDGQGEVGYTF
d_call: TRBD2; clone_size: .; v_call: TRBV13; j_call: TRBJ2-3; cdr3_nt: TGTGCCAGCAGCTTAGGCCGGGGGGTAGCAACAGATACGCAGTATTTT; cdr3_aa: CASSLGRGVATDTQYF
d_call: .; clone_size: once; v_call: TRBV2; j_call: TRBJ1-2; cdr3_nt: TGTGCCAGCGGCCACCGGACAGTACCAGACTATGGCTACACCTTC; cdr3_aa: CASGHRTVPDYGYTF
d_call: .; clone_size: .; v_call: TRBV6-5; j_call: TRBJ1-1; cdr3_nt: TGTGCCAGCAGTCGGTCAGGGGCTGCTGAAGCTTTCTTT; cdr3_aa: CASSRSGAAEAFF
d_call: TRBD2; clone_size: .; v_call: TRBV18; j_call: TRBJ2-7; cdr3_nt: TGTGCCAGCTCACTAGGGACTAGCGGGAATAAAGCCTACGAGCAGTACTTC; cdr3_aa: CASSLGTSGNKAYEQYF
d_call: .; clone_size: .; v_call: TRBV9; j_call: TRBJ2-1; cdr3_nt: TGTGCCAGCAGCGTGACCGGGACACGGGATGAGCAGTTCTTC; cdr3_aa: CASSVTGTRDEQFF
d_call: TRBD1; clone_size: .; v_call: TRBV2; j_call: TRBJ2-7; cdr3_nt: TGTGCCAGCAGCGAAAACCGGGACAGGGAGTACGAGCAGTACTTC; cdr3_aa: CASSENRDREYEQYF
d_call: TRBD1; clone_size: few; v_call: TRBV13; j_call: TRBJ2-1; cdr3_nt: TGTGCCAGCAGCTCCTCGGACAGGGCGTTCAATGAGCAGTTCTTC; cdr3_aa: CASSSSDRAFNEQFF
d_call: TRBD1; clone_size: once; v_call: TRBV30; j_call: TRBJ1-2; cdr3_nt: TGTGCCTGGAGCCAATACTCCACAGGGGGCGCGGGGGGCTACACCTTC; cdr3_aa: CAWSQYSTGGAGGYTF
d_call: .; clone_size: .; v_call: TRBV5-4; j_call: TRBJ2-7; cdr3_nt: TGTGCCAGCAGCTTTAGTCGGGACGAGCAGTACTTC; cdr3_aa: CASSFSRDEQYF
d_call: .; clone_size: .; v_call: TRBV2; j_call: TRBJ2-3; cdr3_nt: TGTGCCAGCAGTGTCTCCGGGGGACGCACAGATACGCAGTATTTT; cdr3_aa: CASSVSGGRTDTQYF
d_call: .; clone_size: few; v_call: TRBV19; j_call: TRBJ2-7; cdr3_nt: TGTGCCAGTAGTAACTCAGGAGGGGAGCAGTACTTC; cdr3_aa: CASSNSGGEQYF
d_call: TRBD1; clone_size: .; v_call: TRBV6-5; j_call: TRBJ1-6; cdr3_nt: TGTGCCAGCAGCCACCCTGGGACAGGGGATTCACCCCTCCACTTT; cdr3_aa: CASSHPGTGDSPLHF
d_call: TRBD2; clone_size: .; v_call: TRBV19; j_call: TRBJ2-1; cdr3_nt: TGTGCCAGTAGTGGGACTAGCGGGAGAACAAGAAATGAGCAGTTCTTC; cdr3_aa: CASSGTSGRTRNEQFF
d_call: TRBD2; clone_size: .; v_call: TRBV7-9; j_call: TRBJ2-3; cdr3_nt: TGTGCCAGCAGCCGACTAGCGGGAGTCACAGATACGCAGTATTTT; cdr3_aa: CASSRLAGVTDTQYF
d_call: .; clone_size: .; v_call: TRBV10-3; j_call: TRBJ1-2; cdr3_nt: TGTGCCATCAGTGAGTCGCCGGACAGCCTTTCCTATGGCTACACCTTC; cdr3_aa: CAISESPDSLSYGYTF
d_call: .; clone_size: .; v_call: TRBV5-1; j_call: TRBJ2-1; cdr3_nt: TGCGCCAGCAGCTTGGAGGGGGGGCCGAGGTTTGAGCAGTTCTTC; cdr3_aa: CASSLEGGPRFEQFF
d_call: .; clone_size: .; v_call: TRBV7-3; j_call: TRBJ2-2; cdr3_nt: TGTGCCAGCAGCTTATTAGAAGCCGGGGAGCTGTTTTTT; cdr3_aa: CASSLLEAGELFF
d_call: TRBD1; clone_size: few; v_call: TRBV19; j_call: TRBJ1-6; cdr3_nt: TGTGCCAGTCAGACTCGTACAGGGGTAGATAATTCACCCCTCCACTTT; cdr3_aa: CASQTRTGVDNSPLHF
d_call: TRBD1; clone_size: .; v_call: TRBV24-1; j_call: TRBJ2-7; cdr3_nt: TGTGCCACCAGTGCCGGGACAGGGGGCTTCTACGAGCAGTACTTC; cdr3_aa: CATSAGTGGFYEQYF
d_call: TRBD1; clone_size: .; v_call: TRBV12-5; j_call: TRBJ1-1; cdr3_nt: TGTGCTACAGACAGGGATGCGAACACTGAAGCTTTCTTT; cdr3_aa: CATDRDANTEAFF
d_call: TRBD1; clone_size: .; v_call: TRBV29-1; j_call: TRBJ1-4; cdr3_nt: TGCAGCGTCGCGACAGGGGTTAGTGAAAAACTGTTTTTT; cdr3_aa: CSVATGVSEKLFF
d_call: TRBD1; clone_size: few; v_call: TRBV5-5; j_call: TRBJ1-5; cdr3_nt: TGTGCCAGCAGCGCGTGGGGGGACAGTTATCAGCCCCAGCATTTT; cdr3_aa: CASSAWGDSYQPQHF
d_call: .; clone_size: .; v_call: TRBV9; j_call: TRBJ1-2; cdr3_nt: TGTGCCAGCAGAACCGGGTTTGGCTACACCTTC; cdr3_aa: CASRTGFGYTF
d_call: TRBD2; clone_size: .; v_call: TRBV3-1/TRBV3-2; j_call: TRBJ2-1; cdr3_nt: TGTGCCAGCAGCCCCCAGGGACTAGCGGGGGGCAACGTCGGGTCCTACAATGAGCAGTTCTTC; cdr3_aa: CASSPQGLAGGNVGSYNEQFF
d_call: TRBD1; clone_size: few; v_call: TRBV19; j_call: TRBJ1-5; cdr3_nt: TGTGCCAGTAGTATGCCAGGACAGGGTGGCAATCAGCCCCAGCATTTT; cdr3_aa: CASSMPGQGGNQPQHF